This T cell receptor (beta chain) was obtained from a study of blood T cell repertoires in COVID-19. Looking at the study overall: Italy, Spain and the United States were the sources of the convalescent and acute COVID-19 samples. Sources were T cells, B-cell-depleted T cells, or PBMCs; the material itself was cDNA or gDNA.

Original handling: Reference gene primers were amplified, and this amplification served to estimate nucleated cell counts. Some clones are missing from TCRdb's copy, which holds only in-frame ones; the method was immunoSEQ multiplex PCR. That table furnishes V, J and clone size, whereas the DNA furnished D and trimming. The sample yields roughly 200,000 clones, about 90% seen once. The CDR3 totals 17 residues. With V trimmed by 7 bases and J by 0 bases, 12 bases remained unmatched. The germline gives CDR1 LNHDA, CDR2 SQIVND (reference sequence). The receptor was isolated from a woman aged 18 to 35 who had recovered from COVID-19. The sequenced material came from peripheral blood. The chain is built from TRBV19 and TRBJ2-4; 7 bases align to TRBD2. The CDR3 bases are TGTGCCAGTACCTTCTCGTGGCGGGGGTTAGCCAAAAACATTCAGTACTTC. Translation gives CASTFSWRGLAKNIQYF.